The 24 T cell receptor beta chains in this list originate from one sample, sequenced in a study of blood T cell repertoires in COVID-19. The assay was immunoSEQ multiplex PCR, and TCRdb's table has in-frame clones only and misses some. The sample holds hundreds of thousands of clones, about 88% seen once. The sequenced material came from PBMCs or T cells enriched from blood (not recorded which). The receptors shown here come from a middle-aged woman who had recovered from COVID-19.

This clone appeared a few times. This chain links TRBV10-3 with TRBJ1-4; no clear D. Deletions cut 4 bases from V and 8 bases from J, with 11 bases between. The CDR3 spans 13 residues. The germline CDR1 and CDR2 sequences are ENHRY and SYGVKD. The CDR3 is CAISATQREKLFF. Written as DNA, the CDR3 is TGTGCCATCAGTGCCACTCAGCGGGAAAAACTGTTTTTT.

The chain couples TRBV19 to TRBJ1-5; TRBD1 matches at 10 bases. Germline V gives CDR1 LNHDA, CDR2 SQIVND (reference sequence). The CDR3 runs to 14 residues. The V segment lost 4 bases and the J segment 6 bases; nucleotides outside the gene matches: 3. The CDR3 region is CASSRQGASQPQHF. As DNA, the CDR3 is TGTGCCAGTAGTAGACAGGGGGCAAGTCAGCCCCAGCATTTT.

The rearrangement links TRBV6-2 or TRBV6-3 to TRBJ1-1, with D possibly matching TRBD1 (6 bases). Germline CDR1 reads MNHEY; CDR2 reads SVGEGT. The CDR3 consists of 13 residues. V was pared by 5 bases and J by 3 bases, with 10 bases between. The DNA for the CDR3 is TGTGCCAGCAGTACAGGACAGTACACTGAAGCTTTCTTT. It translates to CASSTGQYTEAFF.

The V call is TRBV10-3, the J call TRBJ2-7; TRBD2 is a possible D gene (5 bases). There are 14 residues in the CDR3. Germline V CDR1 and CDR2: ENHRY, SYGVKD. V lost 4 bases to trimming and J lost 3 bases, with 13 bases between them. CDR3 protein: CAISARGVGYEQYF. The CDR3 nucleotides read TGTGCCATCAGTGCCCGGGGAGTGGGCTACGAGCAGTACTTC.

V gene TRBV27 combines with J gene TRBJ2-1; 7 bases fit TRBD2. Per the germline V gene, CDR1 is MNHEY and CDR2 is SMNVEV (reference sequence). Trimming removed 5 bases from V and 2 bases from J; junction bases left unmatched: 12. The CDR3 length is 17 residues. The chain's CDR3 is CASSPVRASGPYNEQFF. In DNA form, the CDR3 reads TGTGCCAGCAGTCCCGTGAGGGCTAGCGGACCCTACAATGAGCAGTTCTTC.

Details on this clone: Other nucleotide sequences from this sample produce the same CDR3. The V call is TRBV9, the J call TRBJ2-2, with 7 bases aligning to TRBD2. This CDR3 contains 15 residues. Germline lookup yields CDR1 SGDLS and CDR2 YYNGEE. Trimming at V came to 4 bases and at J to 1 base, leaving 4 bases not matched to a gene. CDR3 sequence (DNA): TGTGCCAGCAGCCCCCGCGGGGGGAACACCGGGGAGCTGTTTTTT. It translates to CASSPRGGNTGELFF.

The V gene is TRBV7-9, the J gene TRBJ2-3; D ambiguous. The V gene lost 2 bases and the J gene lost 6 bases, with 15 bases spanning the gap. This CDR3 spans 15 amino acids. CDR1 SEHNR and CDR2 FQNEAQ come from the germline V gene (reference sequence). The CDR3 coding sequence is TGTGCCAGCAGCTTACGCGTCCTCACCCTGGATACGCAGTATTTT. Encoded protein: CASSLRVLTLDTQYF.

The CDR3 DNA follows: TGTGCCAGCAGCTCTCGACAGTCCTACAATGAGCAGTTCTTC. Translated: CASSSRQSYNEQFF. The genes are TRBV7-2 and TRBJ2-1; maybe TRBD1 (5 bases). The V gene's germline CDR1 is SGHTA and CDR2 FQGNSA. The V and J ends lost 4 bases and 1 base respectively, with 8 bases between them. The CDR3 is 14 amino acids. The full variable domain, rest sourced from reference TRBV7-2 and TRBJ2-1, is GAGVSQSPSNKVTEKGKDVELRCDPISGHTALYWYRQSLGQGLEFLIYFQGNSAPDKSGLPSDRFSAERTGGSVSTLTIQRTQQEDSAVYLCASSSRQSYNEQFFGPGTRLTVL.

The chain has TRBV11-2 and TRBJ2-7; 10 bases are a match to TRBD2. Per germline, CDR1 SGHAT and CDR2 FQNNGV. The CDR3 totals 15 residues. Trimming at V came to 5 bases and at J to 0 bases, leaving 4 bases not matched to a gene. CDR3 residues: CASSVGLAVSYEQYF. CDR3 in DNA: TGTGCCAGCAGCGTCGGACTAGCGGTCTCCTACGAGCAGTACTTC.

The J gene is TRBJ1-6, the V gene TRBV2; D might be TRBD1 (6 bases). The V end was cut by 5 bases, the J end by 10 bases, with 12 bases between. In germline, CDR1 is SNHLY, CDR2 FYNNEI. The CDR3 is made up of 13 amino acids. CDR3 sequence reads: CASSLDRNSPLHF. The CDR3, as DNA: TGTGCCAGCAGTTTGGACAGAAACTCACCCCTCCACTTT.

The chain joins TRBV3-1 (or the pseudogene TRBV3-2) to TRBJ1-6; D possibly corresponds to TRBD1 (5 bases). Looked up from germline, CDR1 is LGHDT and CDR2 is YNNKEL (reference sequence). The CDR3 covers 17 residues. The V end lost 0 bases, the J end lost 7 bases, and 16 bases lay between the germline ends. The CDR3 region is CASSQERDGNRNSPLHF. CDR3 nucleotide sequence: TGTGCCAGCAGCCAAGAGCGGGACGGAAACCGAAATTCACCCCTCCACTTT.

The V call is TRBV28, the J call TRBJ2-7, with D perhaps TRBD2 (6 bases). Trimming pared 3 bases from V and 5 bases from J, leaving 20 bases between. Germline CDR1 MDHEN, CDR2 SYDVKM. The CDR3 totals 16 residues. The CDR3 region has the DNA TGTGCCAGCAGTTTCTTAGACGGGGGTGATGGGGACGAGCAGTACTTC. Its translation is CASSFLDGGDGDEQYF.

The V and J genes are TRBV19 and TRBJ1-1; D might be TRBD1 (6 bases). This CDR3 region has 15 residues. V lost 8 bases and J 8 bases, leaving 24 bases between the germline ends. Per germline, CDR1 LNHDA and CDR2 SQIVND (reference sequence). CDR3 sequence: CASHKATGGFGEAFF. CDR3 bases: TGTGCCAGTCATAAGGCGACAGGAGGCTTCGGCGAAGCTTTCTTT.

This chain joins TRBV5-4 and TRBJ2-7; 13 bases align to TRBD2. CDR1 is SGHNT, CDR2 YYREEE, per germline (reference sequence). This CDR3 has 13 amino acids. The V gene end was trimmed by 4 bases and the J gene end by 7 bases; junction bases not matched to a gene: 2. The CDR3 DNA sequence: TGTGCCAGCAGCACTAGCGGGAGGGGTGAGCAGTACTTC. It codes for CASSTSGRGEQYF.

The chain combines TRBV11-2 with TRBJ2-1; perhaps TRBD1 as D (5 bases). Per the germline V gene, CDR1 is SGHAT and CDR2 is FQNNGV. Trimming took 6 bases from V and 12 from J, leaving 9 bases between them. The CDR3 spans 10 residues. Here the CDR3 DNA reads TGTGCCAGCAGTTTTGACAGGCAGTTCTTC. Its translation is CASSFDRQFF.

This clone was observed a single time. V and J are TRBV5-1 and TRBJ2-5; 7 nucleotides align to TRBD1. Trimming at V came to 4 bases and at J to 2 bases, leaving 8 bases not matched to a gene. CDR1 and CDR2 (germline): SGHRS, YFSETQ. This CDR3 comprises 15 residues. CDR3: CASSRDSPLQETQYF. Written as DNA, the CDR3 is TGCGCCAGCAGCAGGGACAGTCCTTTACAAGAGACCCAGTACTTC. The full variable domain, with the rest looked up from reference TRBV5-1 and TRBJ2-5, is KAGVTQTPRYLIKTRGQQVTLSCSPISGHRSVSWYQQTPGQGLQFLFEYFSETQRNKGNFPGRFSGRQFSNSRSEMNVSTLELGDSALYLCASSRDSPLQETQYFGPGTRLLVL.

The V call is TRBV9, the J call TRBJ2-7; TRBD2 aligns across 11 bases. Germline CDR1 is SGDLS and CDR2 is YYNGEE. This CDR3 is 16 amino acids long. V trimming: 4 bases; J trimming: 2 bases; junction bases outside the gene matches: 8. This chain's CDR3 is CASSPFSGGATYEQYF. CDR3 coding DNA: TGTGCCAGCAGCCCTTTTAGCGGGGGGGCCACCTACGAGCAGTACTTC. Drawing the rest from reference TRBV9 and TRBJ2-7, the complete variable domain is DSGVTQTPKHLITATGQRVTLRCSPRSGDLSVYWYQQSLDQGLQFLIQYYNGEERAKGNILERFSAQQFPDLHSELNLSSLELGDSALYFCASSPFSGGATYEQYFGPGTRLTVT.

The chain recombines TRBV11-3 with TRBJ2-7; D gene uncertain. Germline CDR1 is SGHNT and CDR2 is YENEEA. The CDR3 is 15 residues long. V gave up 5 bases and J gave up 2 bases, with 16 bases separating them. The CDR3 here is CASSPKTNGAYEQYF. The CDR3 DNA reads TGTGCCAGCAGCCCGAAAACTAACGGAGCCTACGAGCAGTACTTC.

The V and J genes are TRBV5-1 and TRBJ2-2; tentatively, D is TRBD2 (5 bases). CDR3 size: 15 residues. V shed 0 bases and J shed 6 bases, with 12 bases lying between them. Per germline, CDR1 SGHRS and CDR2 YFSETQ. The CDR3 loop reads CASSLVPGFAGELFF. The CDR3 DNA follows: TGCGCCAGCAGCTTGGTTCCGGGGTTCGCCGGGGAGCTGTTTTTT.

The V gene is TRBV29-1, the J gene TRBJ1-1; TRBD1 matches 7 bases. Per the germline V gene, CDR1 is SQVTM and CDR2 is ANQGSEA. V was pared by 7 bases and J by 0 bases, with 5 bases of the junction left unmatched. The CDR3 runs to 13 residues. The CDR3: CSAHRGMNTEAFF. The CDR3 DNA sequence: TGCAGCGCCCACAGGGGAATGAACACTGAAGCTTTCTTT.

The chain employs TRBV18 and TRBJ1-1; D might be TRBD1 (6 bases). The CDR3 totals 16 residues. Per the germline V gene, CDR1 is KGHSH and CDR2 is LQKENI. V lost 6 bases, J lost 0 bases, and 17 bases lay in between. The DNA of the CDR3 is TGTGCCAGCTCCTATGTACAGGGCGGAATGAACACTGAAGCTTTCTTT. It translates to CASSYVQGGMNTEAFF.

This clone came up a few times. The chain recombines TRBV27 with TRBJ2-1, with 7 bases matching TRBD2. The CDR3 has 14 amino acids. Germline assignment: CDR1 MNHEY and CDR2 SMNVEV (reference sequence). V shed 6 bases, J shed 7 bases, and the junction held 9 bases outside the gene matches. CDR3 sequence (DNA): TGTGCCAGCAGGGGGAGGGAACTGTGGAATGAGCAGTTCTTC. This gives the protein CASRGRELWNEQFF.

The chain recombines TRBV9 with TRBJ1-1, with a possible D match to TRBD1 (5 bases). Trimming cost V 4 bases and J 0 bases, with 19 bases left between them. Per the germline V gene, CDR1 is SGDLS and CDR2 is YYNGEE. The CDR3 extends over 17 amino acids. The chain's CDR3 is CASSPPRGSGMNTEAFF. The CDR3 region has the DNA TGTGCCAGCAGCCCCCCAAGGGGATCGGGCATGAACACTGAAGCTTTCTTT.

This CDR3 reads CASSGDRATEAFF. In DNA, the CDR3 is TGTGCCAGCAGCGGGGACAGGGCCACTGAAGCTTTCTTT. The gene calls are TRBV7-2 and TRBJ1-1; 9 bases align to TRBD1. The germline gives CDR1 SGHTA, CDR2 FQGNSA. J gave up 4 bases and V 5 bases, and 2 bases lay outside the gene matches. This CDR3 is built from 13 residues.